This TCR beta chain was retrieved from a study of cytomegalovirus exposure and HLA in healthy donors. The CDR3 has 15 amino acids. V lost 4 bases, J lost 5 bases, and 18 bases lay in between. The germline CDR1 and CDR2 sequences are SGHDT and YYEEEE. About this clone itself: Its antigen is as yet unknown.

Use of 60 Vbeta and 13 Jbeta primers characterized the PCR. Libraries were prepared by immunoSEQ multiplex PCR; TCRdb keeps only in-frame clonotypes and omits some of them. This table has 57,000 or so clones, 70% to 80% appearing once. Points from the study as a whole: A later analysis found that most CMV-associated TCR beta chains appeared HLA-restricted. Some segments of the V type, notably TRBV6-2 and TRBV6-3, were excluded as indistinguishable. Immune exposure was documented only through CMV serostatus.

The sequence was collected from a man in his fifties or sixties in good health and CMV-seropositive. This rearrangement joins TRBV5-6 to TRBJ1-2; the D gene is possibly TRBD1 (5 bases). Sample: PBMCs. The CDR3 is CASSGGAMPAYGYTF. The DNA of the CDR3 is TGTGCCAGCAGCGGCGGGGCTATGCCCGCATATGGCTACACCTTC.